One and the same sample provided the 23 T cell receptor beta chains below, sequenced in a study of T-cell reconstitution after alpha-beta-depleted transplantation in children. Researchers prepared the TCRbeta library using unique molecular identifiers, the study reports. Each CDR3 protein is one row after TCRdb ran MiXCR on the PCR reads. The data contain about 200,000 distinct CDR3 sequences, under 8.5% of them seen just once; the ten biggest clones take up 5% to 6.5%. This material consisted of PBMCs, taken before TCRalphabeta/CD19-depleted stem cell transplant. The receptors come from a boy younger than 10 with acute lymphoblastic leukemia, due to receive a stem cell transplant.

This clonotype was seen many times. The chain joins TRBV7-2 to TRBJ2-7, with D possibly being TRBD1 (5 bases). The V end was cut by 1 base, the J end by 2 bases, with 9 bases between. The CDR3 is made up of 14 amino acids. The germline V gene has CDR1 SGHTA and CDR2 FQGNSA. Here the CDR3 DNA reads TGTGCCAGCAGCTTAGGGGTAGGGGCCTACGAGCAGTACTTC. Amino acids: CASSLGVGAYEQYF.

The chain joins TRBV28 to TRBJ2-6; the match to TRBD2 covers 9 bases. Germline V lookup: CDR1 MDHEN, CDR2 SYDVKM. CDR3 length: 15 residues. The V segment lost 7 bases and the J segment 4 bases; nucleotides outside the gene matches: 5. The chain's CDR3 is CASTGGGDGANVLTF. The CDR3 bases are TGTGCCAGCACCGGCGGGGGGGACGGGGCCAACGTCCTGACTTTC.

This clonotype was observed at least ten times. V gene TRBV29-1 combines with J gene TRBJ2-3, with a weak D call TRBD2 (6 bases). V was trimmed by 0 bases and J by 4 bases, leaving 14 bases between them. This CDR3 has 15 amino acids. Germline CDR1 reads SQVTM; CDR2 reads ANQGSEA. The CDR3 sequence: CSVEDRGTRSDTQYF. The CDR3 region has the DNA TGCAGCGTTGAAGATCGCGGGACGAGATCAGATACGCAGTATTTT.

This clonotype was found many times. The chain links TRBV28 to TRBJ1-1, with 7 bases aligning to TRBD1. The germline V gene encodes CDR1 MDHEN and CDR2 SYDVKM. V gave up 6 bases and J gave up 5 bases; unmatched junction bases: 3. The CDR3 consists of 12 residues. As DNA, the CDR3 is TGTGCCAGCAGAGGGGGCAGGACTGAAGCTTTCTTT. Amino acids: CASRGGRTEAFF.

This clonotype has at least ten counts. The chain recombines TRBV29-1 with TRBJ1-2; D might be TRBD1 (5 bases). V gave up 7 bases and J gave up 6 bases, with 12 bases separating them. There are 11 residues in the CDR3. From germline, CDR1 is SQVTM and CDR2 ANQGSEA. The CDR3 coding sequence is TGCAGCGCTAGACAGACGAATGGCTACACCTTC. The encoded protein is CSARQTNGYTF.

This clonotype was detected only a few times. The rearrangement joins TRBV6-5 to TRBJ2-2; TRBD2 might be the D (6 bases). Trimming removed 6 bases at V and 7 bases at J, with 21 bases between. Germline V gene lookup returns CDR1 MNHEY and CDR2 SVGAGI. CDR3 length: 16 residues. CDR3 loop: CASSYGGLRRNGELFF. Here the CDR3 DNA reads TGTGCCAGCAGCTACGGAGGGCTCAGAAGGAACGGGGAGCTGTTTTTT.

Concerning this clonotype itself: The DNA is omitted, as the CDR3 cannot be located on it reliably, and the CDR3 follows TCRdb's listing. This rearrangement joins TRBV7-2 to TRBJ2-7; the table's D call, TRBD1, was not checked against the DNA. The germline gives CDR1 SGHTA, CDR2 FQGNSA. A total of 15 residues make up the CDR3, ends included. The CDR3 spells CASSLLSGPPYEQYF.

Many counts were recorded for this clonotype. The CDR3 nucleotides read TGTGCCAGCAGCGGAAGGACAGGGTTACTGTACGAGCAGTACTTC. It translates to CASSGRTGLLYEQYF. The chain is built from TRBV7-6 and TRBJ2-7; 8 nucleotides agree with TRBD1. Per germline, CDR1 SGHVS and CDR2 FNYEAQ. The V gene end was trimmed by 5 bases and the J gene end by 4 bases; junction bases not matched to a gene: 10. The CDR3 consists of 15 residues.

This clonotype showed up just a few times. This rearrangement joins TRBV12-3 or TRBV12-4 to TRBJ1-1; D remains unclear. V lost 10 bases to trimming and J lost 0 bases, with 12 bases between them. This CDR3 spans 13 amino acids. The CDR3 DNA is TGTGCCACCACAGAGTGGGTGAACACTGAAGCTTTCTTT. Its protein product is CATTEWVNTEAFF.

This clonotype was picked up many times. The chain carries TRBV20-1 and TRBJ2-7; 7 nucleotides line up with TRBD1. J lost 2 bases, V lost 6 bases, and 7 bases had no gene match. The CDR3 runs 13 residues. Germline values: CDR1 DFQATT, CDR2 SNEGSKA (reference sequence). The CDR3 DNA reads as TGCAGTGCCGTTCTCGGGACAGCCTACGAGCAGTACTTC. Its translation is CSAVLGTAYEQYF.

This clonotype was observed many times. The CDR3 loop reads CASSLNPTLANVLTF. Written as DNA, the CDR3 is TGTGCCAGCAGCCTAAACCCAACGCTGGCCAACGTCCTGACTTTC. V usage is TRBV7-2 and J usage is TRBJ2-6; no definite D call. Germline loops: CDR1 SGHTA, CDR2 FQGNSA. The V end was cut by 5 bases, the J end by 6 bases, with 14 bases between. The CDR3 has 15 amino acids.

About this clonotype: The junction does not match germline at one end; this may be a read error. CDR3 sequence reads: CAISFTGSEQFF. CDR3 coding DNA: TGTGCCATCAGTTTTACAGGGAGTGAGCAGTTCTTC. The chain has TRBV28 and TRBJ2-1; D perhaps matches TRBD1 (6 bases). Looked up from germline, CDR1 is MDHEN and CDR2 is SYDVKM. The CDR3 runs to 12 residues.

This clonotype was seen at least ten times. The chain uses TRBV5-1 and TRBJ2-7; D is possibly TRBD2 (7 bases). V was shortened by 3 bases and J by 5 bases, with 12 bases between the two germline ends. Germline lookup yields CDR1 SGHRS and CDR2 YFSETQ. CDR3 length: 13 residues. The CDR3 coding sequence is TGCGCCAGCAGCTCAGTAGGGGGGGACGAGCAGTACTTC. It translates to CASSSVGGDEQYF.

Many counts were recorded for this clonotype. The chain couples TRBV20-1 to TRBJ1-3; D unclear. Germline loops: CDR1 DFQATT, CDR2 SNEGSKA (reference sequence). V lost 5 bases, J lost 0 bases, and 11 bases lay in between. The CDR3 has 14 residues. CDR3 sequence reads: CSAPDTVSGNTIYF. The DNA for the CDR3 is TGCAGTGCTCCAGATACAGTCTCTGGAAACACCATATATTTT.

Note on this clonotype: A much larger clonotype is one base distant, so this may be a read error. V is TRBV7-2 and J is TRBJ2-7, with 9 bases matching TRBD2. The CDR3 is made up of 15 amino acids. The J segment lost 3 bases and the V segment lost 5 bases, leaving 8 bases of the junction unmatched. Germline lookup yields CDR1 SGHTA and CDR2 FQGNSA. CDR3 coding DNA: TGTGCCAGCAGCATAGATAGCGGGAGCCTCTACGAGCAGTACTTC. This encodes CASSIDSGSLYEQYF.

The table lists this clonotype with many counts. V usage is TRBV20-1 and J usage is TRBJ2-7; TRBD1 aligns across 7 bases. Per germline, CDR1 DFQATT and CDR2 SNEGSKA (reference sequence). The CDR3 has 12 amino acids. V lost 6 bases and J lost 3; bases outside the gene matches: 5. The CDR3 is CSASDRFYEQYF. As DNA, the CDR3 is TGCAGTGCCTCGGACAGGTTCTACGAGCAGTACTTC.

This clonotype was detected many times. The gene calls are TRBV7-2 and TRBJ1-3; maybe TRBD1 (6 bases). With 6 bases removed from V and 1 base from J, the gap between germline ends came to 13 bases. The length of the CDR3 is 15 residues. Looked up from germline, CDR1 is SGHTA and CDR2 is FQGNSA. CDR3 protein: CASSEQGLSGNTIYF. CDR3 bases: TGTGCCAGCAGTGAACAGGGCCTATCTGGAAACACCATATATTTT. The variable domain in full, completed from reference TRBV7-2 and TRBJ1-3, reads GAGVSQSPSNKVTEKGKDVELRCDPISGHTALYWYRQSLGQGLEFLIYFQGNSAPDKSGLPSDRFSAERTGGSVSTLTIQRTQQEDSAVYLCASSEQGLSGNTIYFGEGSWLTVV.

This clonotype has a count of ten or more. CDR3 coding DNA: TGTGCCAGCAGCCAGGGGGCTAATGGAAACACCATATATTTT. Its protein is CASSQGANGNTIYF. The genes are TRBV9 and TRBJ1-3; 8 nucleotides align to TRBD1. This CDR3 is built from 14 residues. In germline, CDR1 is SGDLS, CDR2 YYNGEE. V gave up 4 bases and J gave up 3 bases; unmatched junction bases: 3.

In nucleotides, the CDR3 is TGTGCCAGCAGCTTAGGTCCGACTAGTAACACAGATACGCAGTATTTT. Encoded protein: CASSLGPTSNTDTQYF. V gene TRBV7-2 combines with J gene TRBJ2-3, with D possibly being TRBD2 (6 bases). Germline CDR1 and CDR2: SGHTA and FQGNSA. CDR3 length: 16 residues. V dropped 1 base and J dropped 2 bases, with 13 bases sitting between them.

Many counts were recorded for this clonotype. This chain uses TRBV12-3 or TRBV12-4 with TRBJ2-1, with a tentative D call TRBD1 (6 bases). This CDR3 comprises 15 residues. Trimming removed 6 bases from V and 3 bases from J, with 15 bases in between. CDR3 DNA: TGTGCCAGCAGCCCATATGGGACAAACTACAATGAGCAGTTCTTC. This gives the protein CASSPYGTNYNEQFF.

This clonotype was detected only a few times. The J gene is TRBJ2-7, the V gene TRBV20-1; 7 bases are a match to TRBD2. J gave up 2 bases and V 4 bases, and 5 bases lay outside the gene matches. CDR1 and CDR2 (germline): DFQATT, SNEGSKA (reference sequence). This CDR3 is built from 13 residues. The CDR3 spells CSATWRGTYEQYF. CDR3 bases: TGCAGTGCTACGTGGCGGGGGACCTACGAGCAGTACTTC.

The CDR3: CASRPRDRGRTGELFF. In DNA, the CDR3 is TGTGCCAGCAGACCCCGGGACAGGGGGCGCACCGGGGAGCTGTTTTTT. J is TRBJ2-2 and V is TRBV6-2 or TRBV6-3, with TRBD1 identical over 12 bases. Germline lookup yields CDR1 MNHEY and CDR2 SVGEGT. The CDR3 is 16 residues long. V dropped 6 bases and J dropped 4; count of bases not matched to a gene: 6.

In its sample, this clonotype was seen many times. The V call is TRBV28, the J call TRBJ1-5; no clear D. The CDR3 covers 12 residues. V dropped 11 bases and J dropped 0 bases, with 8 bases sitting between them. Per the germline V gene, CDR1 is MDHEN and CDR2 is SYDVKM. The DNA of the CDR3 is TGTGCCCACTCTAATAGCAATCAGCCCCAGCATTTT. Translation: CAHSNSNQPQHF. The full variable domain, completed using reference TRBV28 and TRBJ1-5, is DVKVTQSSRYLVKRTGEKVFLECVQDMDHENMFWYRQDPGLGLRLIYFSYDVKMKEKGDIPEGYSVSREKKERFSLILESASTNQTSMYLCAHSNSNQPQHFGDGTRLSIL.